The following is a T cell receptor (beta chain) sequence with its context. Source study methods: Estimates of nucleated cell counts were drawn from the amplification of reference gene primers. The table came from immunoSEQ multiplex PCR; TCRdb's copy has only in-frame clones and leaves some out. The V and J calls and clone size come from that table; D and trimming were worked out from the DNA. The table includes about 73,000 clones, more than 70% detected once. This entry comes from a study of blood T cell repertoires in COVID-19. Across the study: The United States, Italy and Spain were the sources of the acute and convalescent COVID-19 samples. In each case, the material was cDNA or gDNA derived from T cells, B-cell-depleted T cells, or PBMCs.

Seattle researchers signed up patients amid active infection and tracked them longitudinally. V shed 4 bases and J 6 bases; nucleotides not matched to a gene: 8. From germline, CDR1 is SQVTM and CDR2 ANQGSEA. The CDR3 totals 14 residues. The clonotype comes from a man aged 70 or older with COVID-19, enrolled during active disease. The chain combines TRBV29-1 with TRBJ1-1; 10 bases map to TRBD1. Sequenced material: peripheral blood. The CDR3 coding sequence is TGCAGCGTTGCCACCGGGACAGGGGTCTCTGAAGCTTTCTTT. This sequence encodes CSVATGTGVSEAFF.